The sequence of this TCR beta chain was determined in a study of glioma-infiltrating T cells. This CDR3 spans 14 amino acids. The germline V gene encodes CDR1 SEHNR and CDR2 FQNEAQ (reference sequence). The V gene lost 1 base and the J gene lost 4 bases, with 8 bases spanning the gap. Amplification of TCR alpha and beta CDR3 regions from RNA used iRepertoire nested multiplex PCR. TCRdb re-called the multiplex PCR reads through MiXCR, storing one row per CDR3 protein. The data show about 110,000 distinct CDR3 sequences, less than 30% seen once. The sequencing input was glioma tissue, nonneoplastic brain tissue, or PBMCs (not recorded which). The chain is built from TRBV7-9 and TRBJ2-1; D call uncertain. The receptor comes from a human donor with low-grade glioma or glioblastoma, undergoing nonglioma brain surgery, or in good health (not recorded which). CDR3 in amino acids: CASSLERRYNEQFF. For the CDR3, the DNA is TGTGCCAGCAGCTTAGAAAGACGTTACAATGAGCAGTTCTTC.